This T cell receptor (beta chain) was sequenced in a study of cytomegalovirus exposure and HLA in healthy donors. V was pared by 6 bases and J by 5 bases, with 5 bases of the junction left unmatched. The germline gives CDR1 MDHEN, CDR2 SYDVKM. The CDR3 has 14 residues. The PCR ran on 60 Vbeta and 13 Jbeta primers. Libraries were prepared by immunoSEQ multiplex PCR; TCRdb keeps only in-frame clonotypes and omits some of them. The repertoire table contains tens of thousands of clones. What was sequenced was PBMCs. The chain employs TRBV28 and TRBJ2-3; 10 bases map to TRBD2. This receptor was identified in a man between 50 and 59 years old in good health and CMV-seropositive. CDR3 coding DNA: TGTGCCAGCAGCTCCGGGACTAGCGAAGATACGCAGTATTTT. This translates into CASSSGTSEDTQYF.